These 31 T cell receptor beta chains originate from one sample sequenced in a study of blood T cell repertoires in COVID-19. Generated by immunoSEQ multiplex PCR, the TCRdb table keeps only in-frame clones and is missing some. The sample consists of over 100,000 clones, around 82% of them appearing once. The specimen sequenced was peripheral blood. These receptors all come from a man between 60 and 70 years old with acute or convalescent COVID-19.

The V and J genes are TRBV7-9 and TRBJ1-2; 9 bases agree with TRBD1. The CDR3 is made up of 13 amino acids. Germline V gene lookup returns CDR1 SEHNR and CDR2 FQNEAQ (reference sequence). J gave up 8 bases and V 7 bases, and 8 bases lay outside the gene matches. This CDR3 is CASTKRQGVGYTF. The CDR3 nucleotides are TGTGCCAGCACCAAGCGACAGGGGGTGGGCTACACCTTC.

This chain connects TRBV19 to TRBJ1-1; TRBD1 is a possible D gene (6 bases). V was shortened by 0 bases and J by 5 bases, with 13 bases between the two germline ends. The CDR3 length is 15 residues. Germline CDR1 reads LNHDA; CDR2 reads SQIVND (reference sequence). This CDR3 reads CASSIDHRVWTEAFF. The CDR3 coding sequence is TGTGCCAGTAGTATAGATCACAGGGTTTGGACTGAAGCTTTCTTT.

The gene calls are TRBV27 and TRBJ2-5, with D maybe TRBD2 (6 bases). This CDR3 comprises 11 residues. V was cut by 4 bases and J by 9 bases, with 9 bases left in between. Per germline, CDR1 MNHEY and CDR2 SMNVEV (reference sequence). The CDR3 DNA sequence: TGTGCCAGCAGTTACGGGGGTTCCCAGTACTTC. The encoded protein is CASSYGGSQYF.

This clone turned up a few times. V usage is TRBV3-1 (or the pseudogene TRBV3-2) and J usage is TRBJ2-2, with D possibly TRBD2 on 5 matching bases. Trimming took off 4 bases at V and 3 bases at J, with 12 bases between the two ends. This CDR3 has 15 residues. The germline CDR1 and CDR2 sequences are LGHDT and YNNKEL (reference sequence). CDR3 in amino acids: CASSLGPRDTGELFF. In DNA form, the CDR3 reads TGTGCCAGCAGCCTCGGGCCGCGGGACACCGGGGAGCTGTTTTTT.

The V gene is TRBV7-9, the J gene TRBJ2-1; TRBD2 agrees at 15 bases. Germline CDR1 and CDR2: SEHNR and FQNEAQ (reference sequence). V lost 5 bases, J lost 4 bases, and 12 bases stayed unmatched. The CDR3 has 19 amino acids. CDR3 nucleotides: TGTGCCAGCAGCCAATCCGGACTAGCGGGAGGGGTTTTATACAATGAGCAGTTCTTC. This sequence encodes CASSQSGLAGGVLYNEQFF. Full variable domain (remainder filled in from reference TRBV7-9 and TRBJ2-1): DTGVSQNPRHKITKRGQNVTFRCDPISEHNRLYWYRQTLGQGPEFLTYFQNEAQLEKSRLLSDRFSAERPKGSFSTLEIQRTEQGDSAMYLCASSQSGLAGGVLYNEQFFGPGTRLTVL.

The rearrangement links TRBV25-1 to TRBJ2-1, with 11 bases matching TRBD2. CDR1 and CDR2 (germline): MGHDK, SYGVNS. After removal of 3 bases from V and 10 bases from J, the junction contained 14 bases not matched to a gene. The CDR3 consists of 17 residues. CDR3 protein: CASSDPPLAGGTEEQFF. CDR3 in DNA: TGTGCCAGCAGTGACCCTCCCCTAGCGGGAGGAACAGAGGAGCAGTTCTTC. The full variable domain, in which reference TRBV25-1 and TRBJ2-1 provide the parts outside the CDR3, is EADIYQTPRYLVIGTGKKITLECSQTMGHDKMYWYQQDPGMELHLIHYSYGVNSTEKGDLSSESTVSRIRTEHFPLTLESARPSHTSQYLCASSDPPLAGGTEEQFFGPGTRLTVL.

The genes are TRBV4-1 and TRBJ1-1, with D hard to call. Trimming took off 0 bases at V and 0 bases at J, with 11 bases between the two ends. The germline V gene encodes CDR1 MGHRA and CDR2 YSYEKL. The CDR3 is 16 residues long. CDR3 residues: CASSQDEVQVNTEAFF. CDR3 nucleotides: TGCGCCAGCAGCCAAGATGAAGTTCAGGTGAACACTGAAGCTTTCTTT.

V usage is TRBV3-1 (or the pseudogene TRBV3-2) and J usage is TRBJ2-7; TRBD2 agrees at 13 bases. There are 17 residues in the CDR3. V lost 4 bases, J lost 2 bases, and 8 bases stayed unmatched. The germline V gene has CDR1 LGHDT and CDR2 YNNKEL (reference sequence). This chain's CDR3 is CASSLSTSGRFTYEQYF. The CDR3 DNA follows: TGTGCCAGCAGCCTTTCGACTAGCGGGAGGTTTACCTACGAGCAGTACTTC.

The chain uses TRBV3-1 (or the pseudogene TRBV3-2) and TRBJ2-3; tentatively, D is TRBD2 (6 bases). CDR3 size: 20 residues. The germline V gene has CDR1 LGHDT and CDR2 YNNKEL (reference sequence). V lost 1 base and J lost 0, with 23 bases in between. The chain's CDR3 is CASSQGVGGEARASTDTQYF. The CDR3 DNA is TGTGCCAGCAGCCAAGGGGTGGGAGGTGAGGCGCGGGCCAGCACAGATACGCAGTATTTT.

V is TRBV30 and J is TRBJ2-5; maybe TRBD1 (5 bases). Trimming left V 2 bases short and J 5 bases short, with 9 bases between. This CDR3 is built from 12 residues. From germline, CDR1 is GTSNPN and CDR2 SVGIG (reference sequence). CDR3 sequence reads: CAWSRNRETQYF. The CDR3 DNA follows: TGTGCCTGGAGTAGAAACAGGGAGACCCAGTACTTC.

J is TRBJ2-7 and V is TRBV23-1, with D possibly matching TRBD1 (6 bases). TRBV23-1 is given ORF status, its function remaining uncertain. The CDR3 runs 18 residues. The V end was cut by 5 bases, the J end by 5 bases, with 28 bases between. The CDR3 DNA reads TGCGCCAGCAGTACCCATGACCCAGTCATAAACAGGGAGCACGAGCAGTACTTC. Translation gives CASSTHDPVINREHEQYF.

V usage is TRBV10-3 and J usage is TRBJ2-3, with D tentatively TRBD2 (5 bases). The V gene lost 2 bases and the J gene lost 7 bases, with 10 bases spanning the gap. The CDR3 extends over 13 amino acids. Per germline, CDR1 ENHRY and CDR2 SYGVKD. CDR3 in amino acids: CAISEGPGYTQYF. CDR3 sequence (DNA): TGTGCCATCAGTGAGGGCCCGGGATATACGCAGTATTTT.

The chain has TRBV2 and TRBJ2-1; weak D call: TRBD2 (6 bases). The V gene lost 6 bases and the J gene lost 3 bases, with 12 bases spanning the gap. Germline CDR1 SNHLY, CDR2 FYNNEI. The CDR3 loop spans 14 amino acids. The CDR3 region has the DNA TGTGCCAGCAGACGGGACTCCCACTACAATGAGCAGTTCTTC. It codes for CASRRDSHYNEQFF.

The genes are TRBV6-5 and TRBJ1-1; 7 bases are shared with TRBD1. V shed 7 bases, J shed 0 bases, and the junction held 5 bases outside the gene matches. CDR1 and CDR2 from the germline V gene are MNHEY and SVGAGI. The CDR3 totals 14 residues. The CDR3 loop reads CASKSQGMNTEAFF. The CDR3 nucleotides are TGTGCCAGCAAGTCACAGGGGATGAACACTGAAGCTTTCTTT.

The chain is built from TRBV5-1 and TRBJ2-1; 14 bases align to TRBD2. Trimming at V came to 4 bases and at J to 5 bases, leaving 8 bases not matched to a gene. Germline V lookup: CDR1 SGHRS, CDR2 YFSETQ. CDR3 size: 17 residues. DNA for the CDR3: TGCGCCAGCAGCCCGGGGACTAGCGGGAGCGGCGACAATGAGCAGTTCTTC. Its protein product is CASSPGTSGSGDNEQFF.

The rearrangement joins TRBV19 to TRBJ2-1; TRBD2 agrees at 11 bases. With V trimmed by 3 bases and J by 12 bases, 10 bases remained unmatched. The V gene's germline CDR1 is LNHDA and CDR2 SQIVND (reference sequence). The CDR3 extends over 15 amino acids. In DNA, the CDR3 is TGTGCCAGTAGTATCTCTAGCGGGGGGACGGTAGGGCAGTTCTTC. Encoded protein: CASSISSGGTVGQFF.

This clone was recorded a few times. V gene TRBV19 combines with J gene TRBJ2-2, with D possibly matching TRBD2 (6 bases). The CDR3 is 13 residues long. With 6 bases removed from V and 7 bases from J, the gap between germline ends came to 12 bases. CDR1 and CDR2 (germline): LNHDA, SQIVND (reference sequence). In nucleotides, the CDR3 is TGTGCCAGTAGAAAATGGGGGGTCGGGGAGCTGTTTTTT. Translation: CASRKWGVGELFF.

The J gene is TRBJ2-2, the V gene TRBV29-1; tentatively, D is TRBD1 (6 bases). Between the trimmed V and J ends, which lost 4 bases and 6 bases, there was a span of 15 bases. Germline-derived CDR1 and CDR2 are SQVTM and ANQGSEA. CDR3 length: 14 residues. DNA for the CDR3: TGCAGCGTTGCTACAGGGACGGTGGCCGGGGAGCTGTTTTTT. Translated: CSVATGTVAGELFF.

The V gene is TRBV7-6, the J gene TRBJ2-1; TRBD1 agrees at 9 bases. The germline V gene has CDR1 SGHVS and CDR2 FNYEAQ. CDR3 size: 13 residues. V was clipped by 5 bases and J by 9 bases; unmatched bases: 5. The CDR3 reads CASSGTGGVEQFF. CDR3 in DNA: TGTGCCAGCAGCGGAACAGGGGGCGTTGAGCAGTTCTTC.

This clone was picked up a small number of times. The rearrangement links TRBV5-5 to TRBJ1-1; a weak D match, TRBD1 (6 bases). V dropped 1 base and J dropped 3 bases, with 16 bases sitting between them. Germline loops: CDR1 SGHKS, CDR2 YYEKEE (reference sequence). The CDR3 has 16 residues. CDR3 region: CASSLLGGGGDTEAFF. The CDR3 bases are TGTGCCAGCAGCTTGCTGGGGGGAGGGGGAGACACTGAAGCTTTCTTT.

The chain links TRBV20-1 to TRBJ1-2; tentatively, D is TRBD1 (6 bases). The CDR3 has 11 amino acids. V was shortened by 3 bases and J by 9 bases, with 11 bases between the two germline ends. CDR1 is DFQATT and CDR2 is SNEGSKA in the germline V gene (reference sequence). CDR3 in DNA: TGCAGTGCTAGCAGACAGGATCGCTACACCTTC. Translation gives CSASRQDRYTF.

V is TRBV18 and J is TRBJ1-5; D perhaps matches TRBD1 (6 bases). Germline values: CDR1 KGHSH, CDR2 LQKENI. The CDR3 totals 16 residues. Between the trimmed V and J ends, which lost 4 bases and 4 bases, there was a span of 17 bases. The CDR3 region is CASSLRDTQPNQPQHF. As DNA, the CDR3 is TGTGCCAGCTCACTTCGGGACACCCAACCTAATCAGCCCCAGCATTTT. Based on the CDR3 plus reference TRBV18 and TRBJ1-5, the full variable domain is NAGVMQNPRHLVRRRGQEARLRCSPMKGHSHVYWYRQLPEEGLKFMVYLQKENIIDESGMPKERFSAEFPKEGPSILRIQQVVRGDSAAYFCASSLRDTQPNQPQHFGDGTRLSIL.

The gene calls are TRBV11-3 and TRBJ2-1; possibly TRBD1 for D (5 bases). CDR3 length: 14 amino acids. Trimming took 7 bases from V and 0 from J, leaving 10 bases between them. The germline V gene has CDR1 SGHNT and CDR2 YENEEA. CDR3 in amino acids: CASTYRTSYNEQFF. The DNA for the CDR3 is TGTGCCAGCACCTACAGGACCTCCTACAATGAGCAGTTCTTC.

The chain employs TRBV30 and TRBJ1-1; D is undetermined. CDR1 GTSNPN and CDR2 SVGIG come from the germline V gene (reference sequence). V lost 0 bases, J lost 0 bases, and 8 bases lay in between. The CDR3 is made up of 14 amino acids. CDR3 DNA: TGTGCCTGGAGTGTACTTTCTGTGAACACTGAAGCTTTCTTT. It specifies CAWSVLSVNTEAFF.

The V call is TRBV14, the J call TRBJ2-1; 10 nucleotides line up with TRBD2. V lost 4 bases and J lost 9; bases outside the gene matches: 30. The CDR3 consists of 22 residues. Germline V lookup: CDR1 SGHDN, CDR2 FVKESK. Written as DNA, the CDR3 is TGTGCCAGCAGCCGCCATGGGACTAGCGCAAAGGACCAGAGATACTCGGTGTTTGAGCAGTTCTTC. Its translation is CASSRHGTSAKDQRYSVFEQFF.

This clone has just a few counts. The V call is TRBV11-3, the J call TRBJ1-1; 7 bases map to TRBD1. In germline, CDR1 is SGHNT, CDR2 YENEEA. The CDR3 is made up of 12 amino acids. Trimming cost V 5 bases and J 5 bases; bases outside gene matches: 2. CDR3 DNA sequence: TGTGCCAGCAGCCGACAGGGAACTGAAGCTTTCTTT. Translating it yields CASSRQGTEAFF.

The chain links TRBV2 to TRBJ2-7; TRBD2 might be the D (6 bases). Germline loops: CDR1 SNHLY, CDR2 FYNNEI. This CDR3 spans 14 amino acids. Trimming stripped 2 bases from V and 5 bases from J, with 13 bases between. CDR3 loop: CASSERGSFHEQYF. CDR3 sequence (DNA): TGTGCCAGCAGTGAACGGGGGTCTTTCCACGAGCAGTACTTC.

J is TRBJ1-4 and V is TRBV9; a possible D gene is TRBD1 (6 bases). This CDR3 has 15 amino acids. Germline V gene sequence: CDR1 SGDLS, CDR2 YYNGEE. The V end lost 3 bases, the J end lost 0 bases, and 9 bases lay between the germline ends. This chain's CDR3 is CASSASGATNEKLFF. CDR3 nucleotide sequence: TGTGCCAGCAGCGCCTCAGGGGCAACTAATGAAAAACTGTTTTTT. Filled out from reference TRBV9 and TRBJ1-4, the complete variable domain reads DSGVTQTPKHLITATGQRVTLRCSPRSGDLSVYWYQQSLDQGLQFLIQYYNGEERAKGNILERFSAQQFPDLHSELNLSSLELGDSALYFCASSASGATNEKLFFGSGTQLSVL.

The chain combines TRBV7-9 with TRBJ2-1; no definite D call. Germline CDR1 is SEHNR and CDR2 is FQNEAQ (reference sequence). V shed 4 bases and J shed 7 bases, with 11 bases lying between them. The CDR3 contains 13 residues. In DNA form, the CDR3 reads TGTGCCAGCAGCTATTCGTCGGGTAATGAGCAGTTCTTC. This sequence encodes CASSYSSGNEQFF.

This chain connects TRBV2 to TRBJ1-2; D not resolved. The germline gives CDR1 SNHLY, CDR2 FYNNEI. This CDR3 has 14 residues. V lost 2 bases and J 4 bases, leaving 11 bases between the germline ends. The chain's CDR3 is CASSESTVGYGYTF. The CDR3 DNA is TGTGCCAGCAGTGAAAGTACAGTCGGCTATGGCTACACCTTC.

The chain employs TRBV7-2 and TRBJ1-2; D perhaps matches TRBD1 (6 bases). Germline CDR1 and CDR2: SGHTA and FQGNSA. Trimming took 1 base from V and 1 from J, leaving 10 bases between them. The CDR3 is 15 amino acids. CDR3 coding DNA: TGTGCCAGCAGCTTAGAGGGGGGGGTTAACTATGGCTACACCTTC. This codes for CASSLEGGVNYGYTF. Complete variable domain (other parts from reference TRBV7-2 and TRBJ1-2): GAGVSQSPSNKVTEKGKDVELRCDPISGHTALYWYRQSLGQGLEFLIYFQGNSAPDKSGLPSDRFSAERTGGSVSTLTIQRTQQEDSAVYLCASSLEGGVNYGYTFGSGTRLTVV.